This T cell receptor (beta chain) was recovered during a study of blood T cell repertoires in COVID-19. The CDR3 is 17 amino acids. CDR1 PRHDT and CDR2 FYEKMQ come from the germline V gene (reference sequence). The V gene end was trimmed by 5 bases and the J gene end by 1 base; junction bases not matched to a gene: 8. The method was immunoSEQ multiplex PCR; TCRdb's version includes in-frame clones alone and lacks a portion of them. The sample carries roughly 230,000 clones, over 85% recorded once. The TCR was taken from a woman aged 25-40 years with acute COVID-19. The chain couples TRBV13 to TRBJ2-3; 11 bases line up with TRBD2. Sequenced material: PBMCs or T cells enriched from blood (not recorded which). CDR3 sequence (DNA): TGTGCCAGCAGCCCCACCGGGACTAGCGGAGGCACAGATACGCAGTATTTT. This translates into CASSPTGTSGGTDTQYF. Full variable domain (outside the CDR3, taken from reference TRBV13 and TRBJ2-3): AAGVIQSPRHLIKEKRETATLKCYPIPRHDTVYWYQQGPGQDPQFLISFYEKMQSDKGSIPDRFSAQQFSDYHSELNMSSLELGDSALYFCASSPTGTSGGTDTQYFGPGTRLTVL.